The rows below give T cell receptor beta chains drawn from one sample of a study of long-term antiretroviral therapy in people with HIV. Using immunoSEQ multiplex PCR, the repertoire was profiled, and TCRdb retains in-frame clones only, with some absent. The table has around 32,000 clones, around 97% seen once. The specimen comprised unsorted PBMCs, sampled 7.6 years after starting antiretroviral therapy. These TCRs come from a man aged 25-45 years with HIV. Each CDR3 is given with its conserved first and last residue. A D gene is named only where the DNA matches it firmly. Clone size is given for some rows only: seen once, a few or many times, or a class if the clone is expanded.

v_call	clone_size	d_call	j_call	cdr3_nt	cdr3_aa
TRBV7-2	-	-	TRBJ2-3	TGTGCCAGCAGCTTAGTGAGTGCAGATACGCAGTATTTT	CASSLVSADTQYF
TRBV19	-	TRBD1	TRBJ1-1	TGTGCCAGTACCACCCTATCAGGGGGTATCACTGAAGCTTTCTTT	CASTTLSGGITEAFF
TRBV20-1	-	-	TRBJ1-4	TGCAGTGCTATCGCAGGGGAAAAACTGTTTTTT	CSAIAGEKLFF
TRBV4-1	-	-	TRBJ2-3	TGCGCCAGCAGCCAAACGGCGGGGGCCCACACAGATACGCAGTATTTT	CASSQTAGAHTDTQYF
TRBV6-4	-	-	TRBJ1-6	TGTGCCAGCAGTGACGGGACATCGAATTCACCCCTCCACTTT	CASSDGTSNSPLHF
TRBV4-3	-	-	TRBJ1-2	TGCGCCAGCAGCCAAGGGGGGGGCTACACCTTC	CASSQGGGYTF
TRBV9	once	-	TRBJ2-1	TGTGCCAGCAGCCCTGAAGGACAGCCGGACAATGAGCAGTTCTTC	CASSPEGQPDNEQFF
TRBV4-3	-	-	TRBJ1-2	TGCGCCAGCAGCCAAGACCCAAGAAGGGGGATTAACTATGGCTACACCTTC	CASSQDPRRGINYGYTF
TRBV7-8	-	-	TRBJ2-1	TGTGCCAGCAGCTCCCAGTTTGAGCAGTTCTTC	CASSSQFEQFF
TRBV2	-	-	TRBJ2-1	TGTGCCAGCAGTGAAGCGCGGGTGGGGTCCAATGAGCAGTTCTTC	CASSEARVGSNEQFF
TRBV19	-	-	TRBJ2-3	TGTGCCAGTAGCATTACAGGGACAGATACGCAGTATTTT	CASSITGTDTQYF
TRBV30	-	-	TRBJ1-2	TGTGCCTGGAAAGTGGGGGAACACTATGGCTACACCTTC	CAWKVGEHYGYTF
TRBV9	-	TRBD1	TRBJ1-1	TGTGCCAGCAGCCCGAGCGACAGGGAGGTCCCTGGTGGTGAAGCTTTCTTT	CASSPSDREVPGGEAFF